Shown below are 20 T cell receptor beta chains from a single sample sequenced in a study of T cells in localized non-small cell lung cancer (dated by TCRdb to 2020 to 2022). Libraries came from the immunoSEQ multiplex PCR assay. TCRdb took this table from immuneACCESS and kept in-frame rearrangements with V and J called. Such tables lack part of the clones; where checked against another copy, unresolved V genes explain under half of the gap, and the rest is unexplained. Counted in this sample were roughly 67,000 clones; roughly four fifths of them appeared once. Of the sample, approximately 13% falls within the top ten clones. The sample in question was peripheral blood, obtained before any cancer treatment. The receptors originated from an older female donor with stage I lung adenocarcinoma.

J is TRBJ2-1 and V is TRBV2; maybe TRBD2 (7 bases). The V end lost 6 bases, the J end lost 0 bases, and 12 bases lay between the germline ends. Per germline, CDR1 SNHLY and CDR2 FYNNEI. The CDR3 contains 15 residues. In DNA, the CDR3 is TGTGCCAGCAGAGGGGGGGATAGCTCCTACAATGAGCAGTTCTTC. Its protein is CASRGGDSSYNEQFF.

The chain has TRBV29-1 and TRBJ1-4; D gene ambiguous. Trimming took 4 bases from V and 8 from J, leaving 14 bases between them. CDR3 length: 13 residues. Germline values: CDR1 SQVTM, CDR2 ANQGSEA. The CDR3, as DNA: TGCAGCGTTGCGCATGTGGATGGAGAAAAACTGTTTTTT. Its translation is CSVAHVDGEKLFF.

The chain recombines TRBV25-1 with TRBJ1-3, with 9 nucleotides matching TRBD1. This CDR3 has 15 residues. V shed 6 bases, J shed 4 bases, and the junction held 7 bases outside the gene matches. Germline V gives CDR1 MGHDK, CDR2 SYGVNS. The DNA for the CDR3 is TGTGCCAGCAGCGGGAACAGGGGGCTCGGAAACACCATATATTTT. Translated, it gives CASSGNRGLGNTIYF.

This clone occurred a few times. The rearrangement links TRBV18 to TRBJ1-5; no definite D call. V was shortened by 0 bases and J by 10 bases, with 10 bases between the two germline ends. From germline, CDR1 is KGHSH and CDR2 LQKENI. The CDR3 totals 13 residues. CDR3 sequence (DNA): TGTGCCAGCTCACCACCGATAGGGTTCCCCCAGCATTTT. Translating it yields CASSPPIGFPQHF.

V and J are TRBV6-4 and TRBJ2-4; the match to TRBD2 covers 9 bases. This CDR3 has 14 residues. J lost 6 bases, V lost 6 bases, and 6 bases had no gene match. Germline CDR1 MRHNA, CDR2 SNTAGT. The CDR3 region is CASRRSGLANIQYF. As DNA, the CDR3 is TGTGCCAGCAGAAGATCGGGACTAGCAAACATTCAGTACTTC.

To note about this clone: The junction shows a germline mismatch at one end, possibly a read error. V is TRBV27 and J is TRBJ1-1; the match to TRBD1 covers 12 bases. Germline CDR1 and CDR2: MNHEY and SMNVEV (reference sequence). CDR3 length: 14 residues. CDR3 DNA: TGTTCCAGTGGGACAGGGGGCTCGAGCACTGAAGCTTTCTTT. It is translated as CSSGTGGSSTEAFF.

The chain employs TRBV29-1 and TRBJ1-3, with TRBD1 identical over 7 bases. The CDR3 sequence is 14 residues long. The V segment lost 6 bases and the J segment 0 bases; nucleotides outside the gene matches: 5. Per the germline V gene, CDR1 is SQVTM and CDR2 is ANQGSEA. The CDR3 nucleotides read TGCAGCGTAAGGACAGGCAACTCTGGAAACACCATATATTTT. Translated: CSVRTGNSGNTIYF. Based on the CDR3 plus reference TRBV29-1 and TRBJ1-3, the full variable domain is SAVISQKPSRDICQRGTSLTIQCQVDSQVTMMFWYRQQPGQSLTLIATANQGSEATYESGFVIDKFPISRPNLTFSTLTVSNMSPEDSSIYLCSVRTGNSGNTIYFGEGSWLTVV.

This clone was counted a single time. CDR3 sequence: CASSAQGGGTDTQYF. CDR3 nucleotides: TGTGCCAGCAGCGCGCAGGGAGGGGGCACAGATACGCAGTATTTT. This chain uses TRBV7-2 with TRBJ2-3, with 7 nucleotides matching TRBD2. V lost 5 bases and J lost 1; bases outside the gene matches: 6. The V gene's germline CDR1 is SGHTA and CDR2 FQGNSA. The CDR3 has 15 residues.

This chain uses TRBV27 with TRBJ2-5, with 12 bases fitting TRBD2. Germline CDR1 and CDR2: MNHEY and SMNVEV (reference sequence). J gave up 1 base and V 4 bases, and 7 bases lay outside the gene matches. This CDR3 has 17 amino acids. In DNA, the CDR3 is TGTGCCAGCAGTTCCCAACTAGCGGGGGGATTCCAAGAGACCCAGTACTTC. This sequence encodes CASSSQLAGGFQETQYF.

The chain joins TRBV27 to TRBJ1-1, with unresolved D. Germline CDR1 reads MNHEY; CDR2 reads SMNVEV (reference sequence). This CDR3 comprises 14 residues. The V and J ends lost 2 bases and 5 bases respectively, with 12 bases between them. The CDR3 region has the DNA TGTGCCAGCAGTTTAAGAAGGGCGGAGACTGAAGCTTTCTTT. Translating it yields CASSLRRAETEAFF.

The rearrangement joins TRBV18 to TRBJ2-7; D is unclear. This CDR3 region has 14 residues. Between the trimmed V and J ends, which lost 1 base and 7 bases, there was a span of 14 bases. CDR1 is KGHSH and CDR2 is LQKENI in the germline V gene. The CDR3 sequence: CASSPRQDVWEQYF. CDR3 DNA sequence: TGTGCCAGCTCACCACGGCAGGACGTTTGGGAGCAGTACTTC.

The genes are TRBV5-4 and TRBJ2-5; possibly TRBD2 for D (6 bases). The ends were cut back, 4 bases at V and 5 bases at J, with 15 bases in the middle. CDR3 length equals 14 residues. CDR1 SGHNT and CDR2 YYREEE come from the germline V gene (reference sequence). Here the CDR3 DNA reads TGTGCCAGCAGCGGGGACTTACGGTCGGAGACCCAGTACTTC. Translation gives CASSGDLRSETQYF.

The chain joins TRBV28 to TRBJ1-2; weak D call: TRBD1 (6 bases). V lost 7 bases and J 5 bases, leaving 17 bases between the germline ends. CDR3 length equals 14 residues. Germline V gene lookup returns CDR1 MDHEN and CDR2 SYDVKM. The CDR3 reads CASTSPQGNYGYTF. The DNA for the CDR3 is TGTGCCAGCACCTCCCCACAGGGAAATTATGGCTACACCTTC.

The rearrangement joins TRBV6-5 to TRBJ1-1, with a possible D match to TRBD1 (5 bases). Trimming shortened V by 8 bases and J by 5 bases, and 9 bases separated the two germline ends. The CDR3 is 11 amino acids. Per the germline V gene, CDR1 is MNHEY and CDR2 is SVGAGI. DNA for the CDR3: TGTGCCAGCGCACGGGGGACTGAAGCTTTCTTT. Amino acid sequence: CASARGTEAFF.

V usage is TRBV11-2 and J usage is TRBJ2-7; weak D call: TRBD1 (6 bases). Trimming shortened V by 1 base and J by 2 bases, and 12 bases separated the two germline ends. Germline assignment: CDR1 SGHAT and CDR2 FQNNGV. CDR3 length: 15 residues. In DNA, the CDR3 is TGTGCCAGCAGCTTAGGATTGGGGGACACCTACGAGCAGTACTTC. This encodes CASSLGLGDTYEQYF.

The chain has TRBV19 and TRBJ1-5; the match to TRBD1 covers 11 bases. The ends lost 9 bases at V and 5 bases at J; junction bases unmatched: 15. CDR3 length equals 17 residues. CDR1 and CDR2 (germline): LNHDA, SQIVND (reference sequence). The CDR3 loop is CASRRDRGSKGDQPQHF. The DNA of the CDR3 is TGTGCCAGCCGACGGGACAGGGGGTCGAAAGGGGATCAGCCCCAGCATTTT.

V and J are TRBV7-2 and TRBJ1-1; 7 positions match TRBD1. Per the germline V gene, CDR1 is SGHTA and CDR2 is FQGNSA. J lost 11 bases, V lost 3 bases, and 12 bases had no gene match. The CDR3 length is 14 residues. CDR3 nucleotides: TGTGCCAGCAGCTTCCGACAGGGAAGAGACCGGGCTTTCTTT. This sequence encodes CASSFRQGRDRAFF.

V gene TRBV7-6 combines with J gene TRBJ2-1; D not certain. Germline CDR1 is SGHVS and CDR2 is FNYEAQ. V was cut by 3 bases and J by 4 bases, with 7 bases left in between. CDR3 length: 13 residues. The CDR3, as DNA: TGTGCCAGCAGCTTTCCCGGATACAATGAGCAGTTCTTC. Amino acids: CASSFPGYNEQFF.

The chain combines TRBV6-5 with TRBJ2-3; 8 bases agree with TRBD2. Unmatched junction bases numbered 3, after V lost 0 bases and J lost 4 bases. CDR1 MNHEY and CDR2 SVGAGI come from the germline V gene. CDR3 length: 15 amino acids. Here the CDR3 reads CASSYSAGGADTQYF. CDR3 coding DNA: TGTGCCAGCAGTTACTCGGCGGGAGGAGCAGATACGCAGTATTTT.

CDR3 in amino acids: CASGLVGGLGKLFF. CDR3 bases: TGTGCTAGTGGTTTGGTAGGGGGTCTCGGGAAACTGTTTTTT. The chain is built from TRBV12-5 and TRBJ1-4; weak D call: TRBD1 (6 bases). Trimming pared 0 bases from V and 11 bases from J, leaving 13 bases between. Germline V gene lookup returns CDR1 LGHNT and CDR2 FRNRAP. The CDR3 consists of 14 residues.